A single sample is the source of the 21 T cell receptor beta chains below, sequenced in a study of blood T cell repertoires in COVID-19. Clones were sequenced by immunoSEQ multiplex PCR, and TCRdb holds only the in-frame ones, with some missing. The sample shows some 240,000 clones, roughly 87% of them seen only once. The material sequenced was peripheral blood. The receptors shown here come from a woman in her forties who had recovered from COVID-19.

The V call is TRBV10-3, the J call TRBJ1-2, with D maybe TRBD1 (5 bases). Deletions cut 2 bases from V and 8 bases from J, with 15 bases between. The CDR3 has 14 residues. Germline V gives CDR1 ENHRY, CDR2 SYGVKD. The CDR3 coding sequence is TGTGCCATCAGTGAGAGTATGGCAGGGTCCGGCTACACCTTC. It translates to CAISESMAGSGYTF.

The CDR3 DNA reads as TGTGCCAGCAGCTTGGTCTACCGGGGGACAGATACGCAGTATTTT. It codes for CASSLVYRGTDTQYF. This chain links TRBV5-4 with TRBJ2-3; D perhaps matches TRBD2 (6 bases). The CDR3 runs 15 residues. Trimming stripped 0 bases from V and 3 bases from J, with 11 bases between. Germline V gene data show CDR1 as SGHNT and CDR2 as YYREEE (reference sequence).

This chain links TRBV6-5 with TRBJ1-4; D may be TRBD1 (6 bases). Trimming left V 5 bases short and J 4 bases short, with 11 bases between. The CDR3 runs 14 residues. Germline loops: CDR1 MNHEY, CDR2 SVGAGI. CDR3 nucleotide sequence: TGTGCCAGCAGTCTGGACAGACTTAATGAAAAACTGTTTTTT. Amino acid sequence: CASSLDRLNEKLFF.

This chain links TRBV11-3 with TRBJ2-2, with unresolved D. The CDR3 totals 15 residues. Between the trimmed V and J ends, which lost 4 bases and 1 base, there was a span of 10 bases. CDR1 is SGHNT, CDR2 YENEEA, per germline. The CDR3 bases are TGTGCCAGCAGCTCCCTCACACGGAACACCGGGGAGCTGTTTTTT. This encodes CASSSLTRNTGELFF. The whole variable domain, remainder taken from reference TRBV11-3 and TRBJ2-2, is EAGVVQSPRYKIIEKKQPVAFWCNPISGHNTLYWYLQNLGQGPELLIRYENEEAVDDSQLPKDRFSAERLKGVDSTLKIQPAELGDSAVYLCASSSLTRNTGELFFGEGSRLTVL.

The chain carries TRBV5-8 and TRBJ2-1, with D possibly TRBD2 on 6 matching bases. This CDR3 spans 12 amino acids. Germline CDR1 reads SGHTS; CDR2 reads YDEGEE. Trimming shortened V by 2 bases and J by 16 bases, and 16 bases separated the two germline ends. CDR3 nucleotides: TGTGCCAGCAGCTTTATTGGTAGCGGAAACTTCTTC. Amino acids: CASSFIGSGNFF.

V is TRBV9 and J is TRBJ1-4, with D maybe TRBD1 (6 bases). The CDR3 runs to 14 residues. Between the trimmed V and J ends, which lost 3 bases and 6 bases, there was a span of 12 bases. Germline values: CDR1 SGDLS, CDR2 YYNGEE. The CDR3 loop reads CASSDGTPYEKLFF. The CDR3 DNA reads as TGTGCCAGCAGCGACGGGACACCATATGAAAAACTGTTTTTT.

CDR3 residues: CASSQHRELNTEAFF. As DNA, the CDR3 is TGTGCCAGCAGCCAACACCGGGAGTTGAACACTGAAGCTTTCTTT. The chain employs TRBV13 and TRBJ1-1; the D is unclear. The V gene lost 5 bases and the J gene lost 0 bases, with 13 bases spanning the gap. Germline V lookup: CDR1 PRHDT, CDR2 FYEKMQ (reference sequence). This CDR3 contains 15 residues.

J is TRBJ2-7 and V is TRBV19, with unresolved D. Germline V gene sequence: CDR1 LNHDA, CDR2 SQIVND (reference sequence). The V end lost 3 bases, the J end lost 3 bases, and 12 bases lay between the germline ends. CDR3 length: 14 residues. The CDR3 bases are TGTGCCAGTAGTATTTCCCCCTCGGGCTACGAGCAGTACTTC. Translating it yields CASSISPSGYEQYF.

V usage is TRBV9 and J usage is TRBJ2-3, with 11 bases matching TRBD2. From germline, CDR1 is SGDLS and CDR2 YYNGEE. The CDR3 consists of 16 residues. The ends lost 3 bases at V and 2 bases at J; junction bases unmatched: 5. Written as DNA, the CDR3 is TGTGCCAGCAGCGCCGGGACTAGCGGTTACACAGATACGCAGTATTTT. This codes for CASSAGTSGYTDTQYF.

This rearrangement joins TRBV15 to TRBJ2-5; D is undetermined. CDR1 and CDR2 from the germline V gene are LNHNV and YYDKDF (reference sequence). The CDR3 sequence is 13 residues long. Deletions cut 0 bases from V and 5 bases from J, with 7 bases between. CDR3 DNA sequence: TGTGCCACCAGCAGAGATCCCTTGGAGACCCAGTACTTC. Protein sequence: CATSRDPLETQYF.

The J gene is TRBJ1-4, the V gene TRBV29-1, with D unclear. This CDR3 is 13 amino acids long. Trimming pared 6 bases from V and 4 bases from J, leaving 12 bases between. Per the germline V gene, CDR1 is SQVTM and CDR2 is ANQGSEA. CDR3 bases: TGCAGCGTCCTGCCGGAGGGTAATGAAAAACTGTTTTTT. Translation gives CSVLPEGNEKLFF. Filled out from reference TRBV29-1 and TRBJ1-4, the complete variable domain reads SAVISQKPSRDICQRGTSLTIQCQVDSQVTMMFWYRQQPGQSLTLIATANQGSEATYESGFVIDKFPISRPNLTFSTLTVSNMSPEDSSIYLCSVLPEGNEKLFFGSGTQLSVL.

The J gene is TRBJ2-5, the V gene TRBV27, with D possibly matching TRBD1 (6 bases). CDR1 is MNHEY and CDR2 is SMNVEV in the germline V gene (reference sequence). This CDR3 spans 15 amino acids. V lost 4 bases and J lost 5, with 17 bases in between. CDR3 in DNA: TGTGCCAGCAGTTCATCAGACAGGTTGGGGGAGACCCAGTACTTC. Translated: CASSSSDRLGETQYF.

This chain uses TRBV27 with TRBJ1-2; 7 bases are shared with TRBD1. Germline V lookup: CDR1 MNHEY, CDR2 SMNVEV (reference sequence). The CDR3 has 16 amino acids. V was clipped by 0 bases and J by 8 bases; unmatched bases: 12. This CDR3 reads CASSLSRERGQGGYTF. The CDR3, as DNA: TGTGCCAGCAGTTTATCGAGGGAGAGGGGGCAGGGAGGCTACACCTTC.

CDR3 DNA: TGTGCCAGCAGCCAAGTCCCCCGCCTAGCGGGGAGTTTCAATGAGCAGTTCTTC. Amino acids: CASSQVPRLAGSFNEQFF. V gene TRBV3-1 (or the pseudogene TRBV3-2) combines with J gene TRBJ2-1; 9 bases are shared with TRBD2. V was pared by 1 base and J by 6 bases, with 13 bases of the junction left unmatched. Germline V CDR1 and CDR2: LGHDT, YNNKEL (reference sequence). The length of the CDR3 is 18 residues.

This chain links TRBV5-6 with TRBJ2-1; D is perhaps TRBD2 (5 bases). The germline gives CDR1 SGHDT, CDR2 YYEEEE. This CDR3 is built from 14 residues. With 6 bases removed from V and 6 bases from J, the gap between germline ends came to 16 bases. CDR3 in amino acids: CASTPGGHLNEQFF. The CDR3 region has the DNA TGTGCCAGCACCCCCGGCGGGCACCTCAATGAGCAGTTCTTC.

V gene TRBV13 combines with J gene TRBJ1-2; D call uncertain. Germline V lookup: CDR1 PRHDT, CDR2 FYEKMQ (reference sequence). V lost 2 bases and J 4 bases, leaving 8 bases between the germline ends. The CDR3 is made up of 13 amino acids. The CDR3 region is CASSLQAVYGYTF. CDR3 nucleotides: TGTGCCAGCAGCTTACAGGCTGTCTATGGCTACACCTTC.

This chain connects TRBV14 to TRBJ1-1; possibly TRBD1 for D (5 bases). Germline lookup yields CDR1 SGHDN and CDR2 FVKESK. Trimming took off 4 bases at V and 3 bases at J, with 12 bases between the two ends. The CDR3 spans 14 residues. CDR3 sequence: CASSPRWGDTEAFF. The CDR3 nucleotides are TGTGCCAGCAGCCCTAGGTGGGGGGACACTGAAGCTTTCTTT.

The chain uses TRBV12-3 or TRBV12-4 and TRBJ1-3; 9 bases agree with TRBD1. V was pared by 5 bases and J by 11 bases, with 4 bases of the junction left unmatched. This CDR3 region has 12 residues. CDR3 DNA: TGTGCCAGCAGTGGACAGGGGAGCCCCATATATTTT. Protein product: CASSGQGSPIYF.

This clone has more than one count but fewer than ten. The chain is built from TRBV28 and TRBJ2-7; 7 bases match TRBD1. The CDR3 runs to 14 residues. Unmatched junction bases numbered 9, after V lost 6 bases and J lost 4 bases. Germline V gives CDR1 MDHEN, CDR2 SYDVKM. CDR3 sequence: CASSPGQEGYEQYF. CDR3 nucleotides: TGTGCCAGCAGCCCCGGACAGGAAGGGTACGAGCAGTACTTC.

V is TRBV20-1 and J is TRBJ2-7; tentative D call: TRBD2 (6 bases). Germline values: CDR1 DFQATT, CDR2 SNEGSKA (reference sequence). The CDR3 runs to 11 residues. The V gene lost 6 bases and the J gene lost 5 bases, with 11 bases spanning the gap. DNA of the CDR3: TGCAGTGCGGGCGTAGCGGACGAGCAGTACTTC. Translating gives CSAGVADEQYF.

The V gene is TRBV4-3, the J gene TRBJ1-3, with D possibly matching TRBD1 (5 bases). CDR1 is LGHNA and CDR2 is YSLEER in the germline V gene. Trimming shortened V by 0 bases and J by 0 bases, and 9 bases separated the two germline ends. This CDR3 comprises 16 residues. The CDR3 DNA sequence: TGCGCCAGCAGCCAAGATCAGGGCTTCTCTGGAAACACCATATATTTT. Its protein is CASSQDQGFSGNTIYF.